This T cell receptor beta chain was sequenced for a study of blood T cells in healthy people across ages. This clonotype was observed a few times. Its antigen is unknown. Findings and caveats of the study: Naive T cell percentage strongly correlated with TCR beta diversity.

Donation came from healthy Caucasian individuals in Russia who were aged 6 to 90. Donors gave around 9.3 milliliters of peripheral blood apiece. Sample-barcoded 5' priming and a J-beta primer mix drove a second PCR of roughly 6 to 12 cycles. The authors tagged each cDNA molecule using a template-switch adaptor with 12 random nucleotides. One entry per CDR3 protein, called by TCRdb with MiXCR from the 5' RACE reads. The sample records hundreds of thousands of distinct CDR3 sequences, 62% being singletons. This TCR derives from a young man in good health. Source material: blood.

In nucleotides, the CDR3 is TGCAGTGCTCCCCGTCCGCTGGACAAAAACATTCAGTACTTC. Its protein is CSAPRPLDKNIQYF. This rearrangement joins TRBV20-1 to TRBJ2-4; no reliable D call. Germline CDR1 and CDR2: DFQATT and SNEGSKA (reference sequence). Trimming left V 5 bases short and J 3 bases short, with 14 bases between. CDR3 length: 14 residues.